The clone carrying this T cell receptor beta chain was counted once. Several immunoSEQ 96-well plates shared each subset's DNA, each plate a replicate. TCRdb's table, derived via immunoSEQ multiplex PCR, lists solely in-frame clones and lacks some. The sample contains about 450,000 clones, 70% to 85% of which appear only once. This entry belongs to a study of shared clonotypes between healthy human individuals. Between the trimmed V and J ends, which lost 1 base and 2 bases, there was a span of 6 bases. The CDR3 is made up of 13 amino acids. CDR1 is PRHDT and CDR2 is FYEKMQ in the germline V gene (reference sequence).

Specimen: PBMCs. The source of this sequence is a middle-aged woman in good health. Some clones in this sample may be carry-over from other donors' samples. J is TRBJ2-7 and V is TRBV13; D is undetermined. The CDR3 loop reads CASSLAATYEQYF. The CDR3 nucleotides read TGTGCCAGCAGCTTAGCGGCAACCTACGAGCAGTACTTC.